This T cell receptor (beta chain) stems from a study of beta chain features in type 1 diabetes. Study context: In all, some 100,000,000 sorted cells from all samples were analyzed. Broader study findings: Among patients with Type 1 diabetes, TCRB CDR3s were moderately but significantly shorter in every one of the four CD4+ subsets.

Since all of the isolated RNA was reverse transcribed, expressed TCRB transcripts were what got sequenced. Assay used: immunoSEQ multiplex PCR; TCRdb lists only in-frame clones, some missing. The data show around 240,000 clones, with roughly 9.6% seen just once and about 0.037% held by the top ten. As regards this clone: No antigen is known for it.

V was cut by 4 bases and J by 4 bases, with 13 bases left in between. CDR1 and CDR2 from the germline V gene are GTSNPN and SVGIG (reference sequence). The CDR3 has 13 amino acids. V gene TRBV30 combines with J gene TRBJ1-2; maybe TRBD1 (6 bases). This receptor was obtained from a woman under 30 in good health. Sample: naive CD4+ T cells from blood. CDR3 nucleotides: TGTGCCTGGAACGCACAGGGAACCTATGGCTACACCTTC. Its translation: CAWNAQGTYGYTF.